This T cell receptor beta chain was documented in a study of patients and donors after allogeneic stem cell transplantation. MiXCR, run by TCRdb on the RT-PCR reads, gives a single entry per CDR3 protein. This sample has over 400,000 distinct CDR3 sequences, with 16% found just once. Germline lookup yields CDR1 LNHNV and CDR2 YYDKDF (reference sequence). The CDR3 spans 13 residues. V shed 1 base and J shed 14 bases, with 12 bases lying between them. This receptor was taken from a human donor who was either an allogeneic HSCT recipient or a stem cell or donor lymphocyte infusion donor (not recorded which). It is not recorded whose cells these are; they may come from a transplant donor. The chain is built from TRBV15 and TRBJ1-6; D ambiguous. The material sequenced was blood, either unsorted or a sorted T cell fraction (not recorded which). CDR3 residues: CATSRGFREALHF. The DNA of the CDR3 is TGTGCCACCAGCAGAGGCTTCCGGGAGGCCCTCCACTTT.